A selection of T cell receptor beta chains follows, all from one sample in a study of spatial heterogeneity in lung cancer. TCRdb itself ran the 5' RACE reads through MiXCR, one entry per CDR3 protein. The sample consists of a few thousand distinct CDR3 sequences, around 5% of them appearing once. Sequencing was performed on lung tumor tissue, taken at surgery. Every receptor here comes from a male donor with early-stage non-small cell lung cancer. Both conserved end residues are part of each CDR3. Each record gives: D gene, clone size, J gene, V gene, CDR3 DNA, CDR3 protein. The D gene is left open where the match is weak. For some rows the clone size is stated as once, few or many, or as a class when expanded; others skip it.

>NA|medium-sized|TRBJ2-7|TRBV30
TGTGCCTGGAGTGGACCGGACGGGTACGAGCAGTACTTC
CAWSGPDGYEQYF
>NA|many|TRBJ1-2|TRBV5-6
TGTGCCAGCAGCTTGTTTCCAAGGTCCGACTATGGCTACACCTTC
CASSLFPRSDYGYTF
>NA|medium-sized|TRBJ1-1|TRBV29-1
TGCAGCGTTGAACGGCGAGGTCAGGCTTTCTTT
CSVERRGQAFF
>TRBD1|many|TRBJ1-2|TRBV12-3/TRBV12-4
TGTGCCAGCAGTTTCCAGGGGGCAGGGTATGGCTACACCTTC
CASSFQGAGYGYTF
>TRBD2|medium-sized|TRBJ2-3|TRBV6-1
TGTGCCAGCAAGACTAGCGGGGGCACAGATACGCAGTATTTT
CASKTSGGTDTQYF
>NA|many|TRBJ2-3|TRBV4-1
TGCGCCAGCAGCCACTTAGCAGATACGCAGTATTTT
CASSHLADTQYF
>TRBD1|many|TRBJ2-1|TRBV7-9
TGTGCCAGCAGCTCCTATTCTTTGGACAGGGGGCGCAATGAGCAGTTCTTC
CASSSYSLDRGRNEQFF
>NA|medium-sized|TRBJ2-7|TRBV6-2/TRBV6-3
TGTGCCAGCAGTCCCCAGGGATCCCTGGCCTACGAGCAGTACTTC
CASSPQGSLAYEQYF
>TRBD1|medium-sized|TRBJ1-4|TRBV11-2
TGTGCCAGCAGCCATGGACAGGGCTCCGAAAAACTGTTTTTT
CASSHGQGSEKLFF
>NA|many|TRBJ2-3|TRBV27
TGTGCCCCGGGTACGCAGTATTTT
CAPGTQYF
>NA|many|TRBJ2-1|TRBV10-3
TGTGCCATCAGTGAGTCTAGCGACTACAATGAGCAGTTCTTC
CAISESSDYNEQFF
>NA|medium-sized|TRBJ2-7|TRBV28
TGTGCCAGCAGTATCACAAGGGACATCCAAGACGCCTACGAGCAGTACTTC
CASSITRDIQDAYEQYF
>NA|medium-sized|TRBJ1-5|TRBV20-1
TGCAGTGCTAGCCCCGGACAGAGCAATCAGCCCCAGCATTTT
CSASPGQSNQPQHF
>TRBD2|medium-sized|TRBJ2-2|TRBV27
TGTGCCTCAAAAAGGGCTAGCGGAACCGGGGAGCTGTTTTTT
CASKRASGTGELFF
>NA|many|TRBJ2-5|TRBV5-1
TGCGCCAGCAGCAGCGTTCAGGGAGTTGGAGAGACCCAGTACTTC
CASSSVQGVGETQYF
>TRBD1|many|TRBJ2-6|TRBV19
TGTGCCAGTAGTATCTTAACAGGGGACGCTGGGGCCAACGTCCTGACTTTC
CASSILTGDAGANVLTF
>NA|medium-sized|TRBJ2-2|TRBV24-1
TGTGCCACCAGTGGGACAGCTTCCACCGGGGAGCTGTTTTTT
CATSGTASTGELFF
>NA|NA|TRBJ2-2|TRBV9
TGTGCCAGCTCCCCCCTGGTCTCCACCGGGGAGCTGTTTTTT
CASSPLVSTGELFF
>TRBD2|medium-sized|TRBJ2-7|TRBV25-1
TGTGCCAGCAGTGCCCTAGCGGGAGGTTCCTACGAGCAGTACTTC
CASSALAGGSYEQYF
>NA|medium-sized|TRBJ2-1|TRBV10-3
TGTGCCATCAGTGAGTTTGGTCTTTCCAATGAGCAGTTCTTC
CAISEFGLSNEQFF
>TRBD1|many|TRBJ1-5|TRBV6-1
TGTGCCAGCGGCCGGGACAGGGGTGATGTGCCCCAGCATTTT
CASGRDRGDVPQHF
>TRBD2|large|TRBJ2-3|TRBV12-3/TRBV12-4
TGTGCCAGCAGTTATGGGACTAGCGGGAGAGGGGATACGCAGTATTTT
CASSYGTSGRGDTQYF
>NA|many|TRBJ1-5|TRBV12-3/TRBV12-4
TGTGCCAGCAGTTTAGCTACTGTGGGACAGCCCCAGCATTTT
CASSLATVGQPQHF
>NA|many|TRBJ2-5|TRBV6-1
TGTGCCAGCAGTTGGGGGGCCCGGCAAGAGACCCAGTACTTC
CASSWGARQETQYF
>NA|many|TRBJ1-2|TRBV28
TGTGCCAGCAGTTTAACCTGGGAACTGGGGGGCTACACCTTC
CASSLTWELGGYTF
>NA|many|TRBJ1-1|TRBV25-1
TGTGCCAGCAGACAGGGTCCTGAAGCTTTCTTT
CASRQGPEAFF
>NA|many|TRBJ1-5|TRBV18
TGTGCCAGCTCACCCGGGGACCAAACGCCGGCCCAGCATTTT
CASSPGDQTPAQHF
>TRBD1|many|TRBJ2-2|TRBV10-2
TGCGCCAGCAGTGAGTCGAGACAGGGGACCGGGGAGCTGTTTTTT
CASSESRQGTGELFF
>NA|NA|TRBJ2-1|TRBV19
TGTGCCAGTAGGATGGGCCCTGAGCAGTTCTTC
CASRMGPEQFF
>NA|many|TRBJ2-5|TRBV5-1
TGCGCCAGCAGCTTGGTTCTGGGGGAGACCCAGTACTTC
CASSLVLGETQYF
>TRBD2|many|TRBJ2-1|TRBV15
TGTGCCACCAGCAGAGTCGGACTAGCTGCGAATGAGCAGTTCTTC
CATSRVGLAANEQFF
>TRBD2|many|TRBJ2-3|TRBV12-3/TRBV12-4
TGTGCCAACAGTTATGGGCTAGCGGGGCACACAGATACGCAGTATTTT
CANSYGLAGHTDTQYF
>TRBD1|medium-sized|TRBJ1-2|TRBV20-1
TGCAGTGCCGTACTGCAGGGGGCCCACGGCTACACCTTC
CSAVLQGAHGYTF
>NA|medium-sized|TRBJ1-6|TRBV29-1
TGCAGCGTTGGTCCACCCCTCCACTTT
CSVGPPLHF
>TRBD1|many|TRBJ2-3|TRBV5-1
TGCGCCAGCAGCCTACCGACAGGGGAGGTTGCAGGTACGCAGTATTTT
CASSLPTGEVAGTQYF
>NA|many|TRBJ2-2|TRBV2
TGTGCCAGCAGTGGAGGGGTGAACACCGGGGAGCTGTTTTTT
CASSGGVNTGELFF
>TRBD2|few|TRBJ2-1|TRBV11-1
TGTGCCAGCAGCTTTAGGGTAGCGGGAGTCAGGAGTGAGCAGTTCTTC
CASSFRVAGVRSEQFF
>NA|many|TRBJ1-4|TRBV27
TGTGCCAGCAGTTTATTTAAATTAGGAGTTGAAAAACTGTTTTTT
CASSLFKLGVEKLFF
>NA|many|TRBJ2-1|TRBV3-1
TGTGCCAGCAGCCCCCGTTTGGGGGGACTTTCGGATGAGCAGTTCTTC
CASSPRLGGLSDEQFF
>TRBD2|many|TRBJ2-5|TRBV11-1
TGTGCCAGCAGCTCAGGACTAGCGGGAGGGGAAGAGACCCAGTACTTC
CASSSGLAGGEETQYF
>NA|NA|TRBJ2-5|TRBV12-3/TRBV12-4
TGTGCCAGCAGTTCCTGGGGTGGAGAGACCCAGTACTTC
CASSSWGGETQYF
>TRBD1|many|TRBJ2-5|TRBV11-3
TGTGCCAGCAGCCTGCGACAGGGGGCTATAGAGACCCAGTACTTC
CASSLRQGAIETQYF
>NA|many|TRBJ2-5|TRBV4-2
TGTGCCAGCAGCTTAGGTGGGCCCCGTGCGACCCAGTACTTC
CASSLGGPRATQYF
>TRBD1|many|TRBJ1-2|TRBV28
TGTGCCAGCAGTTTGGGACAGGGAGGCTATGGCTACACCTTC
CASSLGQGGYGYTF
>TRBD2|many|TRBJ2-3|TRBV6-1
TGTGCCAGCAGTGAAGCGAGTTGGGTATTAGCGGGAGAAGCAGATACGCAGTATTTT
CASSEASWVLAGEADTQYF
>NA|many|TRBJ2-2|TRBV18
TGTGCCAGCTCATCATTCAGGGAGCGTTCGTCCGGGGAGCTGTTTTTT
CASSSFRERSSGELFF
>TRBD2|many|TRBJ2-2|TRBV12-3/TRBV12-4
TGTGCCAGCAGCCAGCGGGAGGCCGGGGAGCTGTTTTTT
CASSQREAGELFF
>NA|many|TRBJ1-3|TRBV29-1
TGCAGCGTCGGTCGGCAGGGGGGAAACACCATATATTTT
CSVGRQGGNTIYF
>NA|medium-sized|TRBJ1-5|TRBV20-1
TGCAGTGCTAGGCCGACAGAGAATAGCAATCAGCCCCAGCATTTT
CSARPTENSNQPQHF
>NA|many|TRBJ1-6|TRBV12-3/TRBV12-4
TGTGCCAGCAGTCGGACGGAAAATTCACCCCTCCACTTT
CASSRTENSPLHF
>NA|medium-sized|TRBJ1-1|TRBV4-2
TGTGCCAGCAGCCAAGATCCAAGGGTATACACTGAAGCTTTCTTT
CASSQDPRVYTEAFF
>NA|many|TRBJ1-1|TRBV14
TGTGCCAGCTCCCCAGCGGCTTTCACTGAAGCTTTCTTT
CASSPAAFTEAFF